This T cell receptor beta chain is drawn from a study of cytomegalovirus exposure and HLA in healthy donors. The study ran its PCR with 60 Vbeta and 13 Jbeta primers. Assay: immunoSEQ multiplex PCR; the TCRdb copy retains only in-frame clones and omits some. The sample consists of roughly 200,000 clones, around four fifths of them appearing once. Whole-study results and caveats: One variant, a missense change in DCLRE1C, was linked in a later analysis to TCR beta V- and J-gene trimming. According to an earlier analysis, most TCR beta V segments yielded productive rearrangements about 90% or about 30% of the time. Looking again later, the authors saw that most CMV-associated TCR beta chains seemed HLA-restricted.

In the case of this clone: Its antigen is unidentified.

CDR1 is SGHNT and CDR2 is YYREEE in the germline V gene (reference sequence). Trimming took 0 bases from V and 4 from J; bases not matched to a gene: 9. The CDR3 runs 16 residues. The chain combines TRBV5-4 with TRBJ2-7, with 8 bases lining up with TRBD2. The source of this sequence is a woman aged 55-70 years in good health and CMV-seropositive. The sequenced material came from PBMCs. The CDR3 loop reads CASSLGTDGTRYEQYF. The CDR3 nucleotides read TGTGCCAGCAGCTTGGGAACCGACGGGACTAGATACGAGCAGTACTTC.